The sequence of this T cell receptor beta chain was determined in a study of cytomegalovirus exposure and HLA in healthy donors. For the study at large: Out of 398 genotyped donors, 81% belonged to the Caucasian-associated ancestry cluster.

Worth noting for this clone: Antigen specificity is unknown.

Whole-study results and caveats: Indistinguishability led to the exclusion of some V segments, TRBV6-2 and TRBV6-3 included. Most TCR sequences were uncommon, yet certain public TCRs appeared in many donors.

60 Vbeta and 13 Jbeta primers were used in PCR. This table comes from immunoSEQ multiplex PCR, and its TCRdb copy is limited to in-frame clones, with some not included. The sample contains under 200,000 clones, approximately 82% of which appear only once. This CDR3 comprises 15 residues. Trimming shortened V by 4 bases and J by 0 bases, and 12 bases separated the two germline ends. CDR1 is SGHAT, CDR2 FQNNGV, per germline. The chain combines TRBV11-2 with TRBJ1-2, with D uncertain. This TCR was sampled from a woman under 30 in good health and CMV-seronegative. The sequenced sample was PBMCs. CDR3 in amino acids: CASSSSYRANYGYTF. The CDR3 DNA follows: TGTGCCAGCAGCTCCTCATATCGGGCTAACTATGGCTACACCTTC.